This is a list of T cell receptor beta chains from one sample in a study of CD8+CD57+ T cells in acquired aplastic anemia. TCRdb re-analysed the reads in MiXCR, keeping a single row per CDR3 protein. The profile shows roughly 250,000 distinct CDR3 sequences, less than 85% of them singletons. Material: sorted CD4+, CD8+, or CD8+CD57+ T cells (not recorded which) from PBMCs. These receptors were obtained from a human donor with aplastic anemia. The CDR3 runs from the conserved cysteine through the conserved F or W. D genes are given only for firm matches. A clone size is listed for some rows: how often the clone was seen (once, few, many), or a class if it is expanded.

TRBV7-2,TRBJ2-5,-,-,TGTGCCACCAGCAGAGGCGGCAAGCAAGGGACACAGTCCTTC,CATSRGGKQGTQSF
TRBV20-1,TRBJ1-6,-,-,TGCAGTGCTATCGGGGGCAGAGCCATGAGGGTTCCCCTCCACTTT,CSAIGGRAMRVPLHF
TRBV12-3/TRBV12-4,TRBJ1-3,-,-,TGTGCCAGCAGTTTACGACGGACTAGCTCTGGAAACACCATATATTTT,CASSLRRTSSGNTIYF
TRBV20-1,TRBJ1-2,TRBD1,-,TGCAGTGCTCAGCAGGGGGAAGGCTATGGCTACACCTTC,CSAQQGEGYGYTF
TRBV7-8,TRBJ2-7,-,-,TGTGCCAGCAGCCTAGACGAGGGACCCGGTAAGTACGAGCAGTACTTC,CASSLDEGPGKYEQYF
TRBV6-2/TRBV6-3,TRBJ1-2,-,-,TGTGCCAGCAGTTACGGGGAGAGCTATGGCTACACCTTC,CASSYGESYGYTF
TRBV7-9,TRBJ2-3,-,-,TGTGCCAGCAGCTTAGTGCCCGGGCAGCATTCGCTTGGTTTT,CASSLVPGQHSLGF
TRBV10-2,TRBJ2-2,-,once,TGCGCCAGCAAAGCGACGGGCGGGGAGCTGTTTTTT,CASKATGGELFF
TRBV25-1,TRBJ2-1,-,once,TGTGCCAGCAGGCCCCCGGGCGGCAACAATGAGCAGTTCTTC,CASRPPGGNNEQFF
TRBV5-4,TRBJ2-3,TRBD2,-,TGTGCCAGCAGCTTTACTAGCGCAATGAGGCAGTATTTT,CASSFTSAMRQYF
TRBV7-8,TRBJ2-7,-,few,TGTGCCAGCAGCATAGCTGGAGGTCCCGATACGCAGTATTACTTC,CASSIAGGPDTQYYF
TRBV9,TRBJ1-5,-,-,TGTGCCAGCAGCTTACGACAGGCAGTCTACGAGCAGCCCCAGCATTTT,CASSLRQAVYEQPQHF
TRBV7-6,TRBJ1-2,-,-,TGTGCCGGCAGCTCGGCCAGAGGACTTTCACCCCTCCACACCTTC,CAGSSARGLSPLHTF
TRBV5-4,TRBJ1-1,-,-,TGTGCCAGCAGCTCAAATATCGCAGGGAACACTGAAGCTTTCTTT,CASSSNIAGNTEAFF
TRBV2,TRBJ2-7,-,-,TGTGCCACCAGCAGAGAGGCAAGGACCGACGAGCAGTACTTC,CATSREARTDEQYF
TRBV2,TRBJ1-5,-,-,TGTGCCAGCAGTGAGAGGGGAGCGGGGGGGCGAACAGATGCGCAGCATTTT,CASSERGAGGRTDAQHF
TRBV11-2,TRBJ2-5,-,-,TGTGCCAGCAGCGTATATGGCACCGCCCAGTACTTC,CASSVYGTAQYF
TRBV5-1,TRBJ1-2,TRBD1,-,TGCGCCAGCAGCTTGGCCGGACAGGGGGCCGTATATGGCTACACCTTC,CASSLAGQGAVYGYTF
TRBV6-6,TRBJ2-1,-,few,TGCGCCAGCAGTGAGAGTGAAGGGGTATTCTACAATGAGCAGTTCTTC,CASSESEGVFYNEQFF
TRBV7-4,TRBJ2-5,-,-,TGTGCCACCAGCAGTGATAGACAGCAAGAGACCCAGTACTTC,CATSSDRQQETQYF